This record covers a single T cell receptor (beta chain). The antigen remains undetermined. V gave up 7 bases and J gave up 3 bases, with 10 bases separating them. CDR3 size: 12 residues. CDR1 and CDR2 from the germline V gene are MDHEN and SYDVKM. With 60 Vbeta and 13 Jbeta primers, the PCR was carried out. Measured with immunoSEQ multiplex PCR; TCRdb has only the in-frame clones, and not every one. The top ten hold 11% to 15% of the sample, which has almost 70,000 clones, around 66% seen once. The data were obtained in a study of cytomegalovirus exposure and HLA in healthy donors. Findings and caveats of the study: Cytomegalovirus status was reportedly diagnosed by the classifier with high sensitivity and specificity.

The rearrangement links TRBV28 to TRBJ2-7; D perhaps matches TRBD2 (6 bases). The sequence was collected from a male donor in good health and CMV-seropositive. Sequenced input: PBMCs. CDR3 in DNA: TGTGCCAGCACCTGGGGGGACTACGAGCAGTACTTC. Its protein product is CASTWGDYEQYF.